The text below deals with one TCR beta chain. Trimming pared 2 bases from V and 4 bases from J, leaving 9 bases between. This CDR3 is 14 amino acids long. CDR1 is SGHTS and CDR2 is YDEGEE in the germline V gene. Authors' analysis steps: It was from reference gene primer amplification that nucleated cell counts were estimated. TCRdb keeps only in-frame clones here, not all; method: immunoSEQ multiplex PCR. V and J calls and clone size are those listed in that table; D and trimming were worked out from the DNA. Altogether approximately 150,000 clones are present, 81% being singletons, with the ten largest covering approximately 10%. The sample belongs to a study of blood T cell repertoires in COVID-19. Whole-study context: Acute and convalescent COVID-19 samples came from the United States, Italy and Spain.

The sample was peripheral blood. The rearrangement joins TRBV5-8 to TRBJ2-2; D is uncertain. This receptor was taken from a man aged 60-69 years with active or convalescent COVID-19. This CDR3 reads CASSLYSITGELFF. The CDR3, as DNA: TGTGCCAGCAGCTTATACAGTATCACCGGGGAGCTGTTTTTT.